The rows below give T cell receptor beta chains drawn from one sample of a study of blood T cell repertoires in COVID-19. Measured with immunoSEQ multiplex PCR; TCRdb has only the in-frame clones, and not every one. Seen here are around 260,000 clones, about four fifths observed once, and the top ten hold roughly 10%. The material sequenced was peripheral blood. Source of these receptors: a woman in her 50s who had recovered from COVID-19. The CDR3 runs from the conserved cysteine through the conserved F or W. Each record gives: J gene, clone size, V gene, D gene, CDR3 protein, CDR3 DNA. D genes are given only for firm matches. Expanded clones are given a class, and other clones once, few, many or no size at all.

TRBJ2-1 - TRBV28 TRBD2 CASRGAVAGGPDEQFF TGTGCCAGCAGAGGCGCCGTAGCGGGAGGGCCCGATGAGCAGTTCTTC
TRBJ1-1 - TRBV19 - CASSSYSGAGGGTEAFF TGTGCCAGTAGTTCCTACTCAGGGGCCGGCGGGGGCACTGAAGCTTTCTTT
TRBJ2-7 - TRBV6-5 TRBD1 CASRLTGGDEQYF TGTGCCAGCAGACTGACAGGGGGCGACGAGCAGTACTTC
TRBJ2-3 - TRBV7-8 - CASSLEERGTDTQYF TGTGCCAGCAGCTTAGAGGAACGGGGAACAGATACGCAGTATTTT
TRBJ1-1 - TRBV7-8 - CASSLAPQGMNTEAFF TGTGCCAGCAGCTTAGCGCCACAGGGCATGAACACTGAAGCTTTCTTT
TRBJ2-1 - TRBV7-7 - CASSPSGGSSYNEQFF TGTGCCAGCAGCCCCTCAGGGGGGAGCTCCTACAATGAGCAGTTCTTC
TRBJ1-1 - TRBV12-3/TRBV12-4 - CASRSGVSEAFF TGTGCCAGCAGATCAGGGGTCTCTGAAGCTTTCTTT
TRBJ2-6 - TRBV2 - CASSPNSGANVLTF TGTGCCAGCAGCCCTAACTCTGGGGCCAACGTCCTGACTTTC
TRBJ2-5 - TRBV3-1/TRBV3-2 TRBD2 CASSPGLDGTQYF TGTGCCAGCAGCCCGGGACTAGATGGGACCCAGTACTTC
TRBJ2-3 - TRBV24-1 - CATSDWGTFDTQYF TGTGCCACCAGTGATTGGGGGACATTCGATACGCAGTATTTT
TRBJ1-3 - TRBV4-3 - CASSQWSGGNTIYF TGCGCCAGCAGCCAATGGTCGGGAGGAAACACCATATATTTT
TRBJ2-2 - TRBV7-2 - CASSLGGNRGGTGELFF TGTGCCAGCAGCTTAGGGGGGAACAGGGGAGGCACCGGGGAGCTGTTTTTT
TRBJ1-2 - TRBV6-5 - CASSRERFNYGYTF TGTGCCAGCAGCCGAGAACGGTTTAACTATGGCTACACCTTC
TRBJ1-2 - TRBV7-9 - CASSSNSPGYTF TGTGCCAGCAGCTCTAATTCCCCTGGCTACACCTTC
TRBJ2-7 - TRBV11-1 - CASSPNPGDSYEQYF TGTGCCAGCAGCCCAAATCCGGGTGACTCCTACGAGCAGTACTTC
TRBJ1-1 - TRBV6-1 - CASSDTSGLRAFF TGTGCCAGCAGTGATACATCGGGGTTACGGGCTTTCTTT
TRBJ1-2 - TRBV27 - CASSLSGANYGYTF TGTGCCAGCAGTTTAAGTGGAGCTAACTATGGCTACACCTTC
TRBJ2-7 - TRBV6-2/TRBV6-3 - CASSYLGSPYEQYF TGTGCCAGCAGTTATTTAGGGAGTCCCTACGAGCAGTACTTC
TRBJ1-2 few TRBV24-1 - CATSDVTDRSRGGYTF TGTGCCACCAGTGACGTGACCGACAGGTCCCGGGGTGGCTACACCTTC
TRBJ1-4 - TRBV6-2/TRBV6-3 TRBD1 CASSDGTGNEKLFF TGTGCCAGCAGCGACGGGACAGGGAATGAAAAACTGTTTTTT
TRBJ1-2 - TRBV5-4 - CASSPVGVRGYTF TGTGCCAGCAGCCCTGTCGGGGTACGGGGCTACACCTTC
TRBJ2-2 once TRBV7-9 - CASSLDSLTGELFF TGTGCCAGCAGCTTAGACAGCCTTACCGGGGAGCTGTTTTTT
TRBJ1-1 - TRBV5-1 TRBD1 CASSSGQTNTEAFF TGCGCCAGCAGCTCGGGACAGACGAACACTGAAGCTTTCTTT
TRBJ1-2 - TRBV28 - CASSLGPLSRYTF TGTGCCAGCAGTTTAGGCCCCCTCAGTCGCTACACCTTC
TRBJ1-1 - TRBV9 TRBD1 CASSVGAGTANTEAFF TGTGCCAGCAGCGTAGGGGCCGGGACAGCGAACACTGAAGCTTTCTTT
TRBJ2-3 - TRBV4-3 - CASSQGVTTVGTDTQYF TGCGCCAGCAGCCAAGGCGTGACTACCGTTGGCACAGATACGCAGTATTTT
TRBJ1-2 - TRBV29-1 TRBD1 CSVPSRDRERSNYGYTF TGCAGCGTTCCTTCCCGGGACAGGGAACGATCTAACTATGGCTACACCTTC
TRBJ2-3 - TRBV7-2 - CASSPPAGADTQYF TGTGCCAGCAGCCCCCCCGCTGGAGCGGATACGCAGTATTTT
TRBJ1-4 - TRBV28 - CASSFMLGDEKLFF TGTGCCAGCAGTTTCATGCTGGGCGATGAAAAACTGTTTTTT
TRBJ1-1 - TRBV11-2 TRBD1 CASSWAGRGELNTEAFF TGTGCCAGCAGCTGGGCGGGCAGGGGGGAGTTGAACACTGAAGCTTTCTTT
TRBJ2-3 - TRBV21-1 - CASNLPTSAFTDTQYF TGTGCCAGCAACCTTCCGACTAGCGCCTTCACAGATACGCAGTATTTT
TRBJ1-1 - TRBV30 - CAWSHRAQAFF TGTGCCTGGAGTCACAGGGCACAAGCTTTCTTT
TRBJ1-5 - TRBV30 TRBD1 CAWSSRGRGLGQPQHF TGTGCCTGGAGTAGCAGGGGGCGCGGGTTGGGTCAGCCCCAGCATTTT
TRBJ1-4 - TRBV7-9 TRBD1 CASSLPTGTGSWNEKLFF TGTGCCAGCAGCTTACCCACCGGGACAGGGTCCTGGAATGAAAAACTGTTTTTT
TRBJ1-2 - TRBV4-3 - CASSQDLGQNYGYTF TGCGCCAGCAGCCAAGACCTAGGCCAGAACTATGGCTACACCTTC
TRBJ1-1 - TRBV20-1 - CSASRGNTEAFF TGCAGTGCTAGTAGGGGGAACACTGAAGCTTTCTTT
TRBJ2-1 - TRBV4-3 TRBD2 CASSQELLAGAPHNEQFF TGCGCCAGCAGCCAAGAGCTTCTAGCGGGGGCCCCCCACAATGAGCAGTTCTTC
TRBJ2-3 - TRBV28 - CATRAGSTDTQYF TGTGCCACCCGGGCGGGGAGCACAGATACGCAGTATTTT
TRBJ1-6 - TRBV28 - CASNPQGLYNSPLHF TGTGCCAGCAATCCGCAGGGGCTCTATAATTCACCCCTCCACTTT
TRBJ1-1 once TRBV3-1/TRBV3-2 - CASSQDNRVAEAFF TGTGCCAGCAGCCAAGATAACAGGGTGGCTGAAGCTTTCTTT
TRBJ1-3 - TRBV7-3 - CASSLRLICQQGLGNTIYF TGTGCCAGCAGCTTACGGTTGATCTGTCAACAGGGTCTCGGAAACACCATATATTTT
TRBJ2-6 - TRBV30 - CAWSGPPRVLTF TGTGCCTGGAGTGGGCCTCCTCGTGTCCTGACTTTC
TRBJ1-1 once TRBV19 - CASSRLTNTEAFF TGTGCCAGTAGTCGGTTGACTAACACTGAAGCTTTCTTT
TRBJ1-1 - TRBV28 - CASSRVRDTLNTEAFF TGTGCCAGCAGCCGGGTCAGGGATACCTTGAACACTGAAGCTTTCTTT
TRBJ2-5 - TRBV2 - CASSMTREETQYF TGTGCCAGCAGCATGACGAGGGAGGAGACCCAGTACTTC
TRBJ2-3 - TRBV6-2/TRBV6-3 - CASSYPRTHADTQYF TGTGCCAGCAGTTACCCTAGGACACACGCAGATACGCAGTATTTT
TRBJ2-7 - TRBV25-1 TRBD1 CASSEGDRSEQYF TGTGCCAGCAGTGAGGGGGACAGGTCCGAGCAGTACTTC
TRBJ2-1 once TRBV12-5 - CASKDAGQSSNEQFF TGTGCTAGTAAGGACGCGGGACAGTCGTCCAATGAGCAGTTCTTC
TRBJ1-1 - TRBV30 - CACRDTETNTEAFF TGTGCCTGCCGGGACACCGAAACGAACACTGAAGCTTTCTTT
TRBJ2-3 - TRBV7-2 - CASSLVATGLSTDTQYF TGTGCCAGCAGCTTAGTTGCTACCGGACTCAGCACAGATACGCAGTATTTT
TRBJ2-2 - TRBV11-1 - CASSPTGSATGELFF TGTGCCAGCAGCCCAACGGGGTCCGCCACCGGGGAGCTGTTTTTT